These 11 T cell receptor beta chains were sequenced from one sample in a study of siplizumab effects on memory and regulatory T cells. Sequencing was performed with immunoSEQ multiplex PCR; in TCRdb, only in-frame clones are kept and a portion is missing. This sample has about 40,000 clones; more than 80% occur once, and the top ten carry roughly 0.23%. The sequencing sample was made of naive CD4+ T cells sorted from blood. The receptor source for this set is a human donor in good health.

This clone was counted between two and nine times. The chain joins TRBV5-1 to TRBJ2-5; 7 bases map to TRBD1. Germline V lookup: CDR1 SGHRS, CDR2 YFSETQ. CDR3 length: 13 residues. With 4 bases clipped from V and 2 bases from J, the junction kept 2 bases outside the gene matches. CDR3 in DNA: TGCGCCAGCAGCCCGGGACAGCAAGAGACCCAGTACTTC. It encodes CASSPGQQETQYF.

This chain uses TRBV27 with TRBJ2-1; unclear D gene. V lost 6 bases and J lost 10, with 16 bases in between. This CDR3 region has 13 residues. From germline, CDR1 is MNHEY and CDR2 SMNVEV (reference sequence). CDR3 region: CASSRLPLEEQFF. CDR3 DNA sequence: TGTGCCAGCAGCCGACTCCCTCTGGAAGAGCAGTTCTTC.

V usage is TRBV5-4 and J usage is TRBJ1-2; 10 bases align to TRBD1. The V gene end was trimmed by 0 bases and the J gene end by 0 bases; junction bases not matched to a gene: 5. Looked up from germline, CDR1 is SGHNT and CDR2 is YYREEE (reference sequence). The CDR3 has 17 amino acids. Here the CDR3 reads CASSLGTGGPANYGYTF. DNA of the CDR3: TGTGCCAGCAGCTTGGGGACAGGGGGACCAGCTAACTATGGCTACACCTTC. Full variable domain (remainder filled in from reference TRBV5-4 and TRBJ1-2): ETGVTQSPTHLIKTRGQQVTLRCSSQSGHNTVSWYQQALGQGPQFIFQYYREEENGRGNFPPRFSGLQFPNYSSELNVNALELDDSALYLCASSLGTGGPANYGYTFGSGTRLTVV.

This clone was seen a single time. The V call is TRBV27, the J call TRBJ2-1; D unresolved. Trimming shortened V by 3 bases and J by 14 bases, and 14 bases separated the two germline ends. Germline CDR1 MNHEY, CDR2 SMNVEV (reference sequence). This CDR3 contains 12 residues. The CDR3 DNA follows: TGTGCCAGCAGTTTGTCGGGCCCGGAGAAGTTCTTC. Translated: CASSLSGPEKFF.

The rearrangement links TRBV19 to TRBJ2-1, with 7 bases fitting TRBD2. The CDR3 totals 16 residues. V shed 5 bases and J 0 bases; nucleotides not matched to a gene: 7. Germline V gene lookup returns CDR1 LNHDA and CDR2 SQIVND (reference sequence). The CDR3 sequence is CASSGGDLSSYNEQFF. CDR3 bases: TGTGCCAGTAGTGGGGGGGACTTGAGCTCCTACAATGAGCAGTTCTTC.

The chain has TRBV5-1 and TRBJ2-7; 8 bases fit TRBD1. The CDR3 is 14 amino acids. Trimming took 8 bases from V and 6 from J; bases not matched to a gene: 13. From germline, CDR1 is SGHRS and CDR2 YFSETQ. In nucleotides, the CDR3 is TGCGCCAGTACCGGACAGGGTGGACTGAGCGAGCAGTACTTC. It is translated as CASTGQGGLSEQYF.

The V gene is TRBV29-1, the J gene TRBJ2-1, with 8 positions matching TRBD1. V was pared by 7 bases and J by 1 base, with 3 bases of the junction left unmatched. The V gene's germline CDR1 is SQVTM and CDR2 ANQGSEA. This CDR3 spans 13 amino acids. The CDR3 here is CSGGQGSYNEQFF. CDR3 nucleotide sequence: TGCAGCGGAGGACAGGGTTCCTACAATGAGCAGTTCTTC.

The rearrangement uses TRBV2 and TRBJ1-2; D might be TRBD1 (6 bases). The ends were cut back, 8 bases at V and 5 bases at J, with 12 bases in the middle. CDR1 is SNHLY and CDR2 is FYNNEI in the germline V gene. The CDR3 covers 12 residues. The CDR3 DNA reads TGTGCCAGCCTGGGGACACCATATGGCTACACCTTC. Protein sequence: CASLGTPYGYTF.

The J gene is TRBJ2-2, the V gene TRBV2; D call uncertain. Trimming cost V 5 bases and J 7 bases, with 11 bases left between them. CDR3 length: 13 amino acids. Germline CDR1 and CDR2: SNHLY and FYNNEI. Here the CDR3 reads CASSQLYLGELFF. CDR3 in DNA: TGTGCCAGCAGTCAGTTATACCTCGGGGAGCTGTTTTTT.

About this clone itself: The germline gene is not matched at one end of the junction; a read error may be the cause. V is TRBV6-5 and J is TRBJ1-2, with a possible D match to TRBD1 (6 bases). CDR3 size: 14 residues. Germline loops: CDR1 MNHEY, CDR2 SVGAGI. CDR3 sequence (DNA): TGTGCCAGCAGTTACTGGGGGGAGGGGGGCGTACGTTGTTTC. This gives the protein CASSYWGEGGVRCF.

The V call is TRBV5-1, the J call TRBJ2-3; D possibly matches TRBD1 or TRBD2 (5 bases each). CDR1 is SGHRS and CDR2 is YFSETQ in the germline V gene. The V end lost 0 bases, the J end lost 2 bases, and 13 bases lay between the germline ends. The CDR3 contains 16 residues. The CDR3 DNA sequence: TGCGCCAGCAGCTTGGATCGGGGCCTTAACACAGATACGCAGTATTTT. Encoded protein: CASSLDRGLNTDTQYF.